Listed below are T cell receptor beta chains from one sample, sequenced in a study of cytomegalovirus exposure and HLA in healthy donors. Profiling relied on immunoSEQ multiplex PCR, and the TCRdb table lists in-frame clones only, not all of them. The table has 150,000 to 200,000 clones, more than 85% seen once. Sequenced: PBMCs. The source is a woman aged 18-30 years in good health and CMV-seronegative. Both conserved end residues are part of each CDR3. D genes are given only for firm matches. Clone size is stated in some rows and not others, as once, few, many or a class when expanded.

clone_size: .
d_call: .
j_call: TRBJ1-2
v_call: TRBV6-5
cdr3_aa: CASSLAPRGNNYGYTF
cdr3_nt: TGTGCCAGCAGTTTGGCCCCCCGGGGGAATAACTATGGCTACACCTTC

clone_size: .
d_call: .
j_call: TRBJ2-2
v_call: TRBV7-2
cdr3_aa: CASSLKRFTGELFF
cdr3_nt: TGTGCCAGCAGCTTGAAACGGTTCACCGGGGAGCTGTTTTTT

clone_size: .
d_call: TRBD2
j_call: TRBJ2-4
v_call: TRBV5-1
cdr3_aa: CASSPGLGLAGLLAKNIQYF
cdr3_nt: TGCGCCAGCAGCCCCGGCCTAGGACTAGCGGGTCTACTAGCCAAAAACATTCAGTACTTC

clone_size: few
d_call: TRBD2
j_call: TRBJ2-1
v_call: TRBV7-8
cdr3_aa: CASSLVGGGSRNEQFF
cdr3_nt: TGTGCCAGCAGCTTAGTGGGCGGGGGGTCCAGAAATGAGCAGTTCTTC

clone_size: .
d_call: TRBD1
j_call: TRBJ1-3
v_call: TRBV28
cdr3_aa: CASSSATGTGNTIYF
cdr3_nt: TGTGCCAGCAGTTCAGCGACAGGGACTGGAAACACCATATATTTT

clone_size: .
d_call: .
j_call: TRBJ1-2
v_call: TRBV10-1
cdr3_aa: CASSKDSDTYGYTF
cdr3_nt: TGCGCCAGCAGTAAGGACAGCGATACCTATGGCTACACCTTC

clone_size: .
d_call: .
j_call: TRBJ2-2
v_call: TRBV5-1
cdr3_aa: CATGDSEAGELFF
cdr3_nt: TGCGCCACCGGGGACTCCGAGGCCGGGGAGCTGTTTTTT

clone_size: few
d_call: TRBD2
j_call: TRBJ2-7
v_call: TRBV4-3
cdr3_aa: CASSLGLAGAYEQYF
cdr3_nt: TGCGCCAGCAGCCTTGGACTAGCCGGGGCCTACGAGCAGTACTTC

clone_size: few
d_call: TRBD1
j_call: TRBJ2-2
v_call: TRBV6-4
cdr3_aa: CATGTGDNTGELFF
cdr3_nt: TGTGCCACTGGGACAGGGGATAACACCGGGGAGCTGTTTTTT

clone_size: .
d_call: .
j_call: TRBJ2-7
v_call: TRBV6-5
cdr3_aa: CASSSRLGAYEQYF
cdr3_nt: TGTGCCAGCAGTTCGAGGTTAGGGGCCTACGAGCAGTACTTC

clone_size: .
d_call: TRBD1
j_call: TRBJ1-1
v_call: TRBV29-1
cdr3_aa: CSTFPRDRGTEAFF
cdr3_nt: TGCAGCACATTTCCCCGGGACAGGGGAACTGAAGCTTTCTTT

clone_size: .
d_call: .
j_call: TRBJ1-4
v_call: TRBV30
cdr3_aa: CAWSVRRGLGLNEKLFF
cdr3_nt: TGTGCCTGGAGTGTACGAAGGGGACTCGGACTAAATGAAAAACTGTTTTTT

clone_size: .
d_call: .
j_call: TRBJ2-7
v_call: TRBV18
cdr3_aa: CASSPDRSYEQYF
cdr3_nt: TGTGCCAGCTCACCAGACAGGTCCTACGAGCAGTACTTC

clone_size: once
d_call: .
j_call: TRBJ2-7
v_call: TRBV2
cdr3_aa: CASSDIQGSYEQYF
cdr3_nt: TGTGCCAGCAGTGATATACAGGGTTCCTACGAGCAGTACTTC

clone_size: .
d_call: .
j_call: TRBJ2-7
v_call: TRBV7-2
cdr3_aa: CASSPTWQGYEQYF
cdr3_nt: TGTGCCAGCAGCCCGACTTGGCAGGGTTACGAGCAGTACTTC

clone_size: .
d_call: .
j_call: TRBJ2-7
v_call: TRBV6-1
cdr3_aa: CASSERSGFEFYEQYF
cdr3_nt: TGTGCCAGCAGTGAACGGTCGGGATTCGAGTTTTACGAGCAGTACTTC

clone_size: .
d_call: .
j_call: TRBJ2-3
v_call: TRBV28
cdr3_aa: CASSLTGSRLSTDTQYF
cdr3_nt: TGTGCCAGCAGTCTCACAGGGAGCCGGCTTAGCACAGATACGCAGTATTTT

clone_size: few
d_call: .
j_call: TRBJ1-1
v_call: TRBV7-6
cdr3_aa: CASSFSTALNTEAFF
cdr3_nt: TGTGCCAGCAGCTTCTCGACAGCACTTAACACTGAAGCTTTCTTT

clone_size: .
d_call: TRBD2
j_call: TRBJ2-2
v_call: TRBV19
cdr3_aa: CASRVPRLAGEDTGELFF
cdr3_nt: TGTGCCAGTAGGGTTCCTCGACTAGCGGGAGAGGACACCGGGGAGCTGTTTTTT

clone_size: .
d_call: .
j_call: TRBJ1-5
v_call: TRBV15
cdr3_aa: CATSRDGALSSRDQPQHF
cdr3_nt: TGTGCCACCAGCAGAGATGGGGCCCTGAGCAGTAGGGATCAGCCCCAGCATTTT

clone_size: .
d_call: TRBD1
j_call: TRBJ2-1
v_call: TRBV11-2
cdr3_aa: CASSLRGRRQSSYNEQFF
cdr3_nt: TGTGCCAGCAGCTTGAGGGGGCGACGGCAGTCGTCCTACAATGAGCAGTTCTTC

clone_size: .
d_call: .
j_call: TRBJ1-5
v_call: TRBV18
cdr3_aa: CASSPVGGGVRNQPQHF
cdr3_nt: TGTGCCAGCTCACCGGTAGGGGGAGGGGTTCGGAATCAGCCCCAGCATTTT

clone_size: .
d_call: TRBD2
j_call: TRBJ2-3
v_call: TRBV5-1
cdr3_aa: CASSQGLAGGSQDTQYF
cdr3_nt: TGCGCCAGCAGCCAAGGACTAGCGGGGGGCTCCCAGGATACGCAGTATTTT

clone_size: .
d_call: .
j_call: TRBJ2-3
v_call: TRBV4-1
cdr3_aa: CASSQDSGAGLVVTQYF
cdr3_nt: TGCGCCAGCAGCCAAGATTCAGGGGCAGGACTAGTGGTTACGCAGTATTTT

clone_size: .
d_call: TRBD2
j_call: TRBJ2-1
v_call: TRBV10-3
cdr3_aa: CAISESRLAGGGPMEQFF
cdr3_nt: TGTGCCATCAGTGAGTCGAGACTAGCGGGGGGCGGACCGATGGAGCAGTTCTTC

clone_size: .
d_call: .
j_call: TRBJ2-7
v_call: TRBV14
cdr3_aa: CASSPGQSYEQYF
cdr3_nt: TGTGCCAGCAGCCCCGGACAGTCCTACGAGCAGTACTTC

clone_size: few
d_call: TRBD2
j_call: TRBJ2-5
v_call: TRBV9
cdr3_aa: CASSLQPGGQETQYF
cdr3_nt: TGTGCCAGCAGCCTCCAACCGGGGGGGCAAGAGACCCAGTACTTC

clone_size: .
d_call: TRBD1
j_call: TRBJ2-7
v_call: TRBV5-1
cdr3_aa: CASSQMTGVEEQYF
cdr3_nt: TGCGCCAGCAGCCAGATGACAGGGGTGGAGGAGCAGTACTTC

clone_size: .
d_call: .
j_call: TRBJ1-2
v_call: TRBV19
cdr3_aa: CASSKPPETIYGYTF
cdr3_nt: TGTGCCAGTAGTAAGCCCCCGGAAACTATCTATGGCTACACCTTC

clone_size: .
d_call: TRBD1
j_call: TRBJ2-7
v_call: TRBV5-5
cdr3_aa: CASSYGQGEQYF
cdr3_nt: TGTGCCAGCAGCTATGGACAGGGCGAGCAGTACTTC

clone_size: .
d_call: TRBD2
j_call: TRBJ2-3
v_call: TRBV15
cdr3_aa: CATSRDKTSGSYTQYF
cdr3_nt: TGTGCCACCAGCAGAGATAAGACTAGCGGGAGTTATACGCAGTATTTT

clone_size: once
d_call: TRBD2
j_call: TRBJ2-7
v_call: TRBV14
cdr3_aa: CASSPRGLAGAHSYEQYF
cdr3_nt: TGTGCCAGCAGCCCGAGGGGGTTAGCGGGAGCTCACTCCTACGAGCAGTACTTC

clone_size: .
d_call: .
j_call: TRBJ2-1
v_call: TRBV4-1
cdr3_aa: CASSHVERSSYNEQFF
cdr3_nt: TGCGCCAGCAGCCACGTCGAAAGGAGCTCCTACAATGAGCAGTTCTTC

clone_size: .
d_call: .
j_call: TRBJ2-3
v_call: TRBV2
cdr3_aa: CASRTGIADTQYF
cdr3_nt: TGTGCCAGCAGAACAGGGATCGCAGATACGCAGTATTTT

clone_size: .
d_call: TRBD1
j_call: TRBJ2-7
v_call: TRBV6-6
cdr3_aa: CASTQQGARIYEQYF
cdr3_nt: TGTGCCAGCACCCAACAGGGGGCCCGCATATACGAGCAGTACTTC

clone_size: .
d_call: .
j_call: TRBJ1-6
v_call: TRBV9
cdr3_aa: CASSSPGGGPGSPLHF
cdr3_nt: TGTGCCAGCAGCTCCCCGGGAGGAGGGCCGGGCTCACCCCTCCACTTT

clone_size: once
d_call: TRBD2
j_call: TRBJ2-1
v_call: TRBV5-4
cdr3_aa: CASSLAPGGPYNEQFF
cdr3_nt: TGTGCCAGCAGCTTGGCACCGGGAGGCCCCTACAATGAGCAGTTCTTC

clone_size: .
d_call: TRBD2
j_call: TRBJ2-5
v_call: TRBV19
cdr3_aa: CASSIEWLAGGRQETQYF
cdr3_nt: TGTGCCAGTAGTATAGAGTGGCTAGCGGGGGGGCGCCAAGAGACCCAGTACTTC

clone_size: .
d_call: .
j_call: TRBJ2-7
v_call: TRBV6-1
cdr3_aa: CATLGWTAYEQYF
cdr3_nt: TGTGCCACCCTAGGTTGGACAGCATACGAGCAGTACTTC

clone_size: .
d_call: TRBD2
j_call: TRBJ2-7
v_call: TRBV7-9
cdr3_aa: CASSGTSGSYEQYF
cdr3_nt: TGTGCCAGCAGCGGAACTAGCGGGAGTTACGAGCAGTACTTC

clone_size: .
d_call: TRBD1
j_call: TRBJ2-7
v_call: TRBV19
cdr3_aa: CASSMGQGRGVQYF
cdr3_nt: TGTGCCAGTAGTATGGGACAGGGACGAGGTGTGCAGTACTTC

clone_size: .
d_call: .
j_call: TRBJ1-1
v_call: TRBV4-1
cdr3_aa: CASSQDQTSGAEAFF
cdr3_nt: TGCGCCAGCAGCCAAGATCAGACATCAGGGGCTGAAGCTTTCTTT

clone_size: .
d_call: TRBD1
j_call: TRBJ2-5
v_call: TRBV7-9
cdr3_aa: CASSNTGGRETQYF
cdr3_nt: TGTGCCAGCAGCAATACAGGGGGGCGGGAGACCCAGTACTTC

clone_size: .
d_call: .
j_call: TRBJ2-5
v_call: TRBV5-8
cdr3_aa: CASSWRETQYF
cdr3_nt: TGTGCCAGCAGCTGGAGAGAGACCCAGTACTTC

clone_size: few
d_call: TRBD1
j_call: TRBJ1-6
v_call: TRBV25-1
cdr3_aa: CASRDRVRSPLHF
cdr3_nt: TGTGCCAGCCGGGACAGGGTTCGATCACCCCTCCACTTT

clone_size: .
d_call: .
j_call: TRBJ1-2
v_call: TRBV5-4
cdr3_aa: CASSLKSFGYGYTF
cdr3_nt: TGTGCCAGCAGCTTGAAGTCGTTCGGCTATGGCTACACCTTC

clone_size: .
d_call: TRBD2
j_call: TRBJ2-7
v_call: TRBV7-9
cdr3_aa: CASSSGLAGVYEQYF
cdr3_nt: TGTGCCAGCAGCTCTGGACTAGCGGGAGTTTACGAGCAGTACTTC

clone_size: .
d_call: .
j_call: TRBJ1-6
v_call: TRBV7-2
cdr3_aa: CASSYPGPLHF
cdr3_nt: TGTGCCAGCAGTTACCCGGGACCCCTCCACTTT

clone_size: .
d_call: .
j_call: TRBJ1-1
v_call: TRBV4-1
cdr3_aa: CASRAGSNLNTEAFF
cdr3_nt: TGCGCCAGCAGGGCCGGGTCCAACTTGAACACTGAAGCTTTCTTT

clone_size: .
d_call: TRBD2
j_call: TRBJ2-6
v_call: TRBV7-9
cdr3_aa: CASSSSGASGANVLTF
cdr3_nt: TGTGCCAGCAGCTCCAGCGGGGCCTCTGGGGCCAACGTCCTGACTTTC

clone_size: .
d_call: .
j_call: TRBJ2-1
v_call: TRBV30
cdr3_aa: CAWGLGPGNEQFF
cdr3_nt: TGTGCCTGGGGACTGGGCCCTGGGAATGAGCAGTTCTTC

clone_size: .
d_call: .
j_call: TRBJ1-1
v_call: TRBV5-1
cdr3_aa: CASSFTGGGGTEAFF
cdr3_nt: TGCGCCAGCAGCTTTACGGGTGGGGGAGGCACTGAAGCTTTCTTT

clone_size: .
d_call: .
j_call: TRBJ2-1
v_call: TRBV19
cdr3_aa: CASSIDQGYNEQFF
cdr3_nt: TGTGCCAGTAGTATAGATCAGGGTTACAATGAGCAGTTCTTC